This T cell receptor beta chain was found in a study of chemoradiotherapy in HPV16-positive cancers (dated by TCRdb to between 2021 and 2024). For context, the study as a whole: Functional T-cell assays on cells from two HPV16-positive patients defined candidate HPV-specific T-cell clones and common TCR motifs. The study set out to ask whether T-cell immunity against the HPV oncoproteins E6 and E7 changes over the course of chemoradiotherapy and whether that immunity affects survival. TCR repertoires from 86 patients with HPV-related cancers were then used to track the candidate HPV-specific TCRs and motifs.

Study-level results and caveats: The survival association was reported for HPV16-positive patients, and the functional definition of HPV-specific T cells was derived from only two HPV16-positive patients. Expansion of candidate HPV-specific clones and E7-related TCR motifs was observed in the tumor microenvironment during treatment, whereas no such expansion was observed for non-HPV-specific T cells. Improved recurrence-free survival in HPV16-positive patients was associated with expansion of HPV-responsive T cells during chemoradiotherapy.

The method was the immunoSEQ multiplex PCR assay. TCRdb took over this immuneACCESS table, retaining in-frame rearrangements with V and J assigned. Such tables are incomplete; in checked studies, under half of the missing clones stem from an unresolved V gene, and the remainder is unexplained. For this sample there are 9,500 to 13,000 clones; approximately 90% appear just once. The ten top clones hold approximately 1.7% of the sample. To note about this clone: The antigen it recognizes is unknown. Base qualities are missing; no much larger clone stands one base away.

Repertoires were sampled repeatedly over the course of chemoradiotherapy, so clonal expansion could be followed in the tumor microenvironment. V drops 5 bases and J drops 0 bases, leaving 10 bases in between. Spanning cysteine to phenylalanine, the CDR3 consists of 14 amino acids. Only CDR3 DNA is held: 42 bases, read in frame from base 1. CDR1 and CDR2 are drawn from the germline V gene: SGHNT, YENEEA. The input for sequencing was blood, taken from a patient who underwent chemoradiotherapy. The source of this sequence is a human donor with HPV-associated anogenital cancer. Rearrangement joined TRBV11-3 to TRBJ1-1, with the D gene call left open. Here the CDR3 is given as CASSQEALNTEAFF. The nucleotides read TGTGCCAGCAGCCAAGAGGCCTTGAACACTGAAGCTTTCTTT.